The 21 T cell receptor beta chains below were found in one sample sequenced in a study of technical replicates of blood from a handful of donors. The method was immunoSEQ multiplex PCR; TCRdb's version includes in-frame clones alone and lacks a portion of them. The sample carries approximately 100,000 clones, 95% recorded once. Sequencing was carried out using T cells isolated from PBMCs. Receptors were obtained from a human donor in good health.

The rearrangement links TRBV6-5 to TRBJ2-3; D remains ambiguous. The CDR3 runs 14 residues. Germline assignment: CDR1 MNHEY and CDR2 SVGAGI. The germline V and J ends were trimmed by 5 bases and 0 bases, with 9 bases remaining between them. CDR3: CASSPATSTDTQYF. In nucleotides, the CDR3 is TGTGCCAGCAGTCCCGCGACTAGCACAGATACGCAGTATTTT.

This rearrangement joins TRBV27 to TRBJ1-1; D is unresolved. The CDR3 spans 14 residues. The germline gives CDR1 MNHEY, CDR2 SMNVEV (reference sequence). Trimming cost V 3 bases and J 1 base, with 9 bases left between them. The chain's CDR3 is CASSFSGSNTEAFF. The CDR3 DNA reads TGTGCCAGCAGTTTCTCCGGGTCGAACACTGAAGCTTTCTTT.

The chain has TRBV7-6 and TRBJ2-5; 13 bases are a match to TRBD2. V lost 8 bases and J lost 4; bases outside the gene matches: 19. The CDR3 covers 19 residues. CDR1 SGHVS and CDR2 FNYEAQ come from the germline V gene. CDR3 sequence (DNA): TGTGCCAGCGGGGGGCTACTAGCGGGAGGGCCTAGGGGTGGAGAGACCCAGTACTTC. Translating gives CASGGLLAGGPRGGETQYF.

This clone has just one count. This chain joins TRBV14 and TRBJ1-4, with TRBD1 as a possible D gene (6 bases). CDR3 length equals 14 residues. V was pared by 4 bases and J by 6 bases, with 12 bases between. The germline V gene encodes CDR1 SGHDN and CDR2 FVKESK. The CDR3 coding sequence is TGTGCCAGCAGCCCTACCAACAGGGATGAAAAACTGTTTTTT. This gives the protein CASSPTNRDEKLFF. Variable domain in full (rest from reference TRBV14 and TRBJ1-4): EAGVTQFPSHSVIEKGQTVTLRCDPISGHDNLYWYRRVMGKEIKFLLHFVKESKQDESGMPNNRFLAERTGGTYSTLKVQPAELEDSGVYFCASSPTNRDEKLFFGSGTQLSVL.

The CDR3 bases are TGTGCCAGCAGCCAAGTGGACACGAACACCGGGGAGCTGTTTTTT. Its translation is CASSQVDTNTGELFF. This chain links TRBV4-2 with TRBJ2-2; possible D gene TRBD1, 5 bases. CDR1 is LGHNA, CDR2 YNFKEQ, per germline. The CDR3 consists of 15 residues. V lost 1 base to trimming and J lost 0 bases, with 6 bases between them.

This sequence joins TRBV9 and TRBJ2-4; a possible D gene is TRBD2 (6 bases). Germline loops: CDR1 SGDLS, CDR2 YYNGEE. V lost 8 bases, J lost 1 base, and 16 bases lay in between. There are 15 residues in the CDR3. CDR3 protein: CARFPRDLAKNIQYF. The CDR3, as DNA: TGTGCCAGATTTCCCCGGGACTTGGCCAAAAACATTCAGTACTTC.

This clone appeared once. The chain combines TRBV27 with TRBJ2-7; weak D call: TRBD1 (6 bases). The CDR3 consists of 13 residues. The V gene's germline CDR1 is MNHEY and CDR2 SMNVEV (reference sequence). The V gene lost 6 bases and the J gene lost 0 bases, with 9 bases spanning the gap. Written as DNA, the CDR3 is TGTGCCAGCAGGGGGGCCGCCTCCTACGAGCAGTACTTC. Its translation: CASRGAASYEQYF.

The V gene is TRBV19, the J gene TRBJ1-3; no definite D call. With 8 bases removed from V and 16 bases from J, the gap between germline ends came to 18 bases. Germline CDR1 is LNHDA and CDR2 is SQIVND (reference sequence). The length of the CDR3 is 11 residues. The CDR3 spells CASRAGMSWYF. As DNA, the CDR3 is TGTGCCAGTCGCGCCGGGATGAGTTGGTATTTT.

This sequence joins TRBV30 and TRBJ2-1; a possible D gene is TRBD2 (5 bases). Trimming cost V 3 bases and J 5 bases, with 14 bases left between them. The CDR3 sequence is 14 residues long. Per the germline V gene, CDR1 is GTSNPN and CDR2 is SVGIG (reference sequence). DNA of the CDR3: TGTGCCTGGAGAACCTCGGGATCCCACAATGAGCAGTTCTTC. This gives the protein CAWRTSGSHNEQFF.

V and J are TRBV5-4 and TRBJ1-2, with 8 bases matching TRBD1. With V trimmed by 5 bases and J by 4 bases, 16 bases remained unmatched. Germline V gives CDR1 SGHNT, CDR2 YYREEE (reference sequence). The CDR3 has 17 amino acids. DNA of the CDR3: TGTGCCAGCAGGAGTTTTTCGGCAGGGGGCAGTGTCTATGGCTACACCTTC. Translation gives CASRSFSAGGSVYGYTF.

In the case of this clone: Other DNA sequences in the sample encode the same CDR3. The V call is TRBV18, the J call TRBJ2-5; D unresolved. Germline V gene sequence: CDR1 KGHSH, CDR2 LQKENI. This CDR3 contains 13 residues. The V end was cut by 3 bases, the J end by 2 bases, with 7 bases between. As DNA, the CDR3 is TGTGCCAGCTCACCGAACAGTCAAGAGACCCAGTACTTC. Its protein product is CASSPNSQETQYF.

The gene calls are TRBV7-2 and TRBJ1-1; 9 nucleotides align to TRBD1. The germline gives CDR1 SGHTA, CDR2 FQGNSA. The V gene end was trimmed by 1 base and the J gene end by 8 bases; junction bases not matched to a gene: 8. This CDR3 is 15 amino acids long. CDR3 protein: CASSLVGQGGLEAFF. In DNA form, the CDR3 reads TGTGCCAGCAGCTTAGTGGGACAGGGAGGTTTGGAAGCTTTCTTT.

This clone was counted once. The V gene is TRBV5-4, the J gene TRBJ2-5, with a weak D call TRBD1 (7 bases). The CDR3 extends over 16 amino acids. Germline V gene sequence: CDR1 SGHNT, CDR2 YYREEE (reference sequence). The V end was cut by 4 bases, the J end by 2 bases, with 18 bases between. The CDR3 coding sequence is TGTGCCAGCAGCCAGACCCCCCAGGGGGGACAAGAGACCCAGTACTTC. It codes for CASSQTPQGGQETQYF.

The V gene is TRBV6-1, the J gene TRBJ1-5, with D maybe TRBD1 (5 bases). From germline, CDR1 is MNHNS and CDR2 SASEGT. The CDR3 contains 16 residues. V lost 2 bases and J lost 5, with 16 bases in between. CDR3 amino acids: CASSEFGGTAHQPQHF. CDR3 sequence (DNA): TGTGCCAGCAGTGAATTTGGCGGGACCGCACATCAGCCCCAGCATTTT.

This clone was picked up one time. J is TRBJ2-7 and V is TRBV6-5; tentative D call: TRBD1 (6 bases). This CDR3 region has 16 residues. Trimming removed 2 bases at V and 3 bases at J, with 17 bases between. Germline lookup yields CDR1 MNHEY and CDR2 SVGAGI. DNA of the CDR3: TGTGCCAGCAGTTACCGCCGAGCGACAGGCCTCTACGAGCAGTACTTC. The encoded protein is CASSYRRATGLYEQYF.

The V gene is TRBV14, the J gene TRBJ1-1; D may be TRBD1 (6 bases). The V end lost 4 bases, the J end lost 4 bases, and 10 bases lay between the germline ends. The CDR3 extends over 13 amino acids. CDR1 SGHDN and CDR2 FVKESK come from the germline V gene. The CDR3 DNA is TGTGCCAGCAGCCCTCACAGGGTCACTGAAGCTTTCTTT. This sequence encodes CASSPHRVTEAFF.

The J gene is TRBJ2-2, the V gene TRBV19; D gene ambiguous. This CDR3 is built from 16 residues. V lost 4 bases and J 0 bases, leaving 12 bases between the germline ends. Per the germline V gene, CDR1 is LNHDA and CDR2 is SQIVND (reference sequence). CDR3 protein: CASSTLKTPNTGELFF. The CDR3 DNA is TGTGCCAGTAGTACGCTAAAGACTCCGAACACCGGGGAGCTGTTTTTT.

The chain combines TRBV19 with TRBJ2-7, with 14 bases fitting TRBD2. CDR1 is LNHDA, CDR2 SQIVND, per germline (reference sequence). J lost 4 bases, V lost 10 bases, and 9 bases had no gene match. The CDR3 sequence is 15 residues long. CDR3 loop: CATGYGTSGGYEQYF. CDR3 DNA sequence: TGTGCCACCGGGTACGGGACTAGCGGGGGTTACGAGCAGTACTTC.

The chain is built from TRBV5-1 and TRBJ2-1; D is unresolved. The CDR3 has 15 residues. In germline, CDR1 is SGHRS, CDR2 YFSETQ. V gave up 1 base and J gave up 3 bases, with 11 bases separating them. This chain's CDR3 is CASSLTSESYNEQFF. The CDR3 DNA is TGCGCCAGCAGCTTGACGAGTGAAAGCTACAATGAGCAGTTCTTC.

V and J are TRBV5-1 and TRBJ1-2; unclear D gene. Germline V gives CDR1 SGHRS, CDR2 YFSETQ. V was pared by 4 bases and J by 4 bases, with 8 bases between. CDR3 length equals 12 residues. The CDR3 nucleotides are TGCGCCAGCAGCCCGGGAGTCTATGGCTACACCTTC. It encodes CASSPGVYGYTF.

The chain links TRBV27 to TRBJ1-1, with D unresolved. CDR1 MNHEY and CDR2 SMNVEV come from the germline V gene (reference sequence). V was trimmed by 7 bases and J by 7 bases, leaving 19 bases between them. The CDR3 is 14 residues long. The CDR3 region has the DNA TGTGCCAGCACCCCTTTCCGCGGGTATGGTGAAGCTTTCTTT. Translation gives CASTPFRGYGEAFF.